Listed below are T cell receptor beta chains from one sample, sequenced in a study of cytomegalovirus exposure and HLA in healthy donors. The repertoire was sequenced with immunoSEQ multiplex PCR; TCRdb's copy has only in-frame clones and lacks some. The table shows about 170,000 clones, with 62% occurring only once. Sequencing was performed on PBMCs. The origin of the receptors is a man between 35 and 55 years old in good health and CMV-seronegative. Each CDR3 is given with its conserved first and last residue. D genes are given only for firm matches. The size entry is marked missing in some rows and otherwise reads once, few, many or a size class.

abundance: -; j_gene: TRBJ2-6; d_gene: -; v_gene: TRBV4-3; CDR3nt: TGCGCCAGCAGCCAAGTAAGAGGAGGGACCAAGGGAGCCTCTGGGGCCAACGTCCTGACTTTC; CDR3aa: CASSQVRGGTKGASGANVLTF
abundance: -; j_gene: TRBJ2-2; d_gene: -; v_gene: TRBV10-3; CDR3nt: TGTGCCATCAGTGGGCGGGTAGCAGATCCCAACACCGGGGAGCTGTTTTTT; CDR3aa: CAISGRVADPNTGELFF
abundance: -; j_gene: TRBJ2-1; d_gene: TRBD2; v_gene: TRBV7-9; CDR3nt: TGTGCCAGCAGCCCTGGGACTAGCGGGAGGGCCAATGAGCAGTTCTTC; CDR3aa: CASSPGTSGRANEQFF
abundance: -; j_gene: TRBJ2-5; d_gene: -; v_gene: TRBV4-2; CDR3nt: TGTGCCAGCAGCCAAGAGAAGACTCTCATGTTAGAGACCCAGTACTTC; CDR3aa: CASSQEKTLMLETQYF
abundance: few; j_gene: TRBJ1-6; d_gene: -; v_gene: TRBV2; CDR3nt: TGTGCCAGCAGTTCAATGGTGGGGGGTTCACCCCTCCACTTT; CDR3aa: CASSSMVGGSPLHF
abundance: once; j_gene: TRBJ1-2; d_gene: TRBD1; v_gene: TRBV19; CDR3nt: TGTGCCAGTAGTATTCCGGGACAGGGGAACTATGGCTACACCTTC; CDR3aa: CASSIPGQGNYGYTF
abundance: -; j_gene: TRBJ2-2; d_gene: -; v_gene: TRBV5-1; CDR3nt: TGCGCCAGCAGCTTGGCACAGGCCGCCGGGGAGCTGTTTTTT; CDR3aa: CASSLAQAAGELFF
abundance: -; j_gene: TRBJ2-5; d_gene: -; v_gene: TRBV9; CDR3nt: TGTGCCAGCAGCTCCGGTGGGGGGATGATAGAGACCCAGTACTTC; CDR3aa: CASSSGGGMIETQYF
abundance: few; j_gene: TRBJ2-1; d_gene: -; v_gene: TRBV19; CDR3nt: TGTGCCAGTAGTATAGGGCAGGGCACCTACAATGAGCAGTTCTTC; CDR3aa: CASSIGQGTYNEQFF
abundance: -; j_gene: TRBJ1-5; d_gene: -; v_gene: TRBV10-3; CDR3nt: TGTGCCATCCAAAGCGATTCTGCAAATCAGCCCCAGCATTTT; CDR3aa: CAIQSDSANQPQHF
abundance: -; j_gene: TRBJ1-1; d_gene: -; v_gene: TRBV5-1; CDR3nt: TGCGCCAGCAGCTTGGCGGGGGGCAGCGGGAAGAACACTGAAGCTTTCTTT; CDR3aa: CASSLAGGSGKNTEAFF
abundance: -; j_gene: TRBJ2-7; d_gene: -; v_gene: TRBV9; CDR3nt: TGTGCCAGCAGCGTAGAGGAGGGGAGCTCCTACGAGCAGTACTTC; CDR3aa: CASSVEEGSSYEQYF
abundance: -; j_gene: TRBJ2-3; d_gene: TRBD2; v_gene: TRBV7-8; CDR3nt: TGTGCCAGCAGCTTTCGTAGCGGGGCTAGCACAGATACGCAGTATTTT; CDR3aa: CASSFRSGASTDTQYF
abundance: -; j_gene: TRBJ1-1; d_gene: TRBD1; v_gene: TRBV7-8; CDR3nt: TGTGCCAGCAGCCGAACAGGGGGGGACACTGAAGCTTTCTTT; CDR3aa: CASSRTGGDTEAFF
abundance: -; j_gene: TRBJ2-6; d_gene: -; v_gene: TRBV13; CDR3nt: TGTGCCAGCAGCTTATCAGCAGGGCCAGCTGGGGCCAACGTCCTGACTTTC; CDR3aa: CASSLSAGPAGANVLTF
abundance: few; j_gene: TRBJ2-2; d_gene: TRBD1; v_gene: TRBV5-4; CDR3nt: TGTGCCAGCAGCCCGGACAGGGGGCGCCCCGGGGAGCTGTTTTTT; CDR3aa: CASSPDRGRPGELFF
abundance: few; j_gene: TRBJ2-7; d_gene: TRBD1; v_gene: TRBV28; CDR3nt: TGTGCCAGCAGTTTACCGTCGGGACAGACCTACGAGCAGTACTTC; CDR3aa: CASSLPSGQTYEQYF
abundance: few; j_gene: TRBJ2-1; d_gene: TRBD2; v_gene: TRBV5-1; CDR3nt: TGCGCCAGCAGCCCCGGGACTAGCGGGGTAAGGTGGAGGAATGAGCAGTTCTTC; CDR3aa: CASSPGTSGVRWRNEQFF
abundance: -; j_gene: TRBJ2-2; d_gene: TRBD2; v_gene: TRBV6-1; CDR3nt: TGTGCCAGCGAAACCGGGACTAGTGTCGGGGAGCTGTTTTTT; CDR3aa: CASETGTSVGELFF
abundance: -; j_gene: TRBJ2-5; d_gene: TRBD1; v_gene: TRBV25-1; CDR3nt: TGTGCCACAGCGGGACAGGGAGAGACCCAGTACTTC; CDR3aa: CATAGQGETQYF
abundance: -; j_gene: TRBJ1-1; d_gene: -; v_gene: TRBV7-9; CDR3nt: TGTGCCAGCAGCTTCAGAGGAGGGCAGAATGAAGCTTTCTTT; CDR3aa: CASSFRGGQNEAFF
abundance: -; j_gene: TRBJ1-6; d_gene: -; v_gene: TRBV5-8; CDR3nt: TGTGCCAGCAGCTTGGGGAACAGGGTCAATTCACCCCTCCACTTT; CDR3aa: CASSLGNRVNSPLHF
abundance: -; j_gene: TRBJ2-7; d_gene: -; v_gene: TRBV7-3; CDR3nt: TGTGCCAGCAGCTTAACTGTAGATCACGAGCAGTACTTC; CDR3aa: CASSLTVDHEQYF
abundance: -; j_gene: TRBJ2-5; d_gene: TRBD2; v_gene: TRBV18; CDR3nt: TGTGCCAGCTCACCGGGACTAGCGGTCCAAGAGACCCAGTACTTC; CDR3aa: CASSPGLAVQETQYF
abundance: -; j_gene: TRBJ2-7; d_gene: TRBD1; v_gene: TRBV9; CDR3nt: TGTGCCAGCAGCAAATATTGGACAGGGCCCGACGAGCAGTACTTC; CDR3aa: CASSKYWTGPDEQYF
abundance: -; j_gene: TRBJ2-3; d_gene: -; v_gene: TRBV7-6; CDR3nt: TGTGCCAGCAGCTATATCACAGATACGCAGTATTTT; CDR3aa: CASSYITDTQYF
abundance: -; j_gene: TRBJ2-7; d_gene: -; v_gene: TRBV30; CDR3nt: TGTGCCTGGGCCCCTAGGCAGTACGAGCAGTACTTC; CDR3aa: CAWAPRQYEQYF
abundance: few; j_gene: TRBJ2-7; d_gene: TRBD1; v_gene: TRBV6-6; CDR3nt: TGTGCCAGCAGTATTGACAGGGCGGGTCCAGAGCAGTACTTC; CDR3aa: CASSIDRAGPEQYF
abundance: -; j_gene: TRBJ2-5; d_gene: -; v_gene: TRBV19; CDR3nt: TGTGCCAGTAGTATTAGTTCTAGAGGGGAGACCCAGTACTTC; CDR3aa: CASSISSRGETQYF
abundance: -; j_gene: TRBJ2-7; d_gene: TRBD2; v_gene: TRBV29-1; CDR3nt: TGCAGCGTGGAAACTAGCGGGGCCCACGAGCAGTACTTC; CDR3aa: CSVETSGAHEQYF
abundance: -; j_gene: TRBJ2-2; d_gene: -; v_gene: TRBV2; CDR3nt: TGTGCCAGCAACAGGGCGAACACCGGGGAGCTGTTTTTT; CDR3aa: CASNRANTGELFF
abundance: once; j_gene: TRBJ1-5; d_gene: TRBD1; v_gene: TRBV6-6; CDR3nt: TGTGCCAGCAGGACAGGGGCGGGACAGCCCCAGCATTTT; CDR3aa: CASRTGAGQPQHF
abundance: few; j_gene: TRBJ2-7; d_gene: -; v_gene: TRBV9; CDR3nt: TGTGCCAGCAGCCTCCGGGACTCCTACGAGCAGTACTTC; CDR3aa: CASSLRDSYEQYF
abundance: -; j_gene: TRBJ2-5; d_gene: -; v_gene: TRBV2; CDR3nt: TGTGCCAGCAGTGTTAGACTACAAGAGACCCAGTACTTC; CDR3aa: CASSVRLQETQYF
abundance: -; j_gene: TRBJ2-2; d_gene: TRBD2; v_gene: TRBV10-3; CDR3nt: TGTGCCATCAGTGAGCCGGGACTAGCAGCGAACACCGGGGAGCTGTTTTTT; CDR3aa: CAISEPGLAANTGELFF
abundance: once; j_gene: TRBJ2-1; d_gene: TRBD2; v_gene: TRBV11-3; CDR3nt: TGTGCCAGCAGCTTAGGGACTAGCGGGAGGGATGAGCAGTTCTTC; CDR3aa: CASSLGTSGRDEQFF
abundance: -; j_gene: TRBJ1-5; d_gene: -; v_gene: TRBV6-1; CDR3nt: TGTGCCAGCAGTCTATCAGGGCTCCATCAGCCCCAGCATTTT; CDR3aa: CASSLSGLHQPQHF
abundance: once; j_gene: TRBJ1-2; d_gene: TRBD1; v_gene: TRBV12-5; CDR3nt: TGTGCTAGTGGTATCCCGGGGACAGTCTATGGCTACACCTTC; CDR3aa: CASGIPGTVYGYTF
abundance: once; j_gene: TRBJ1-1; d_gene: -; v_gene: TRBV19; CDR3nt: TGTGCCAGTAGTATCCGGCCAGGGTTGGGTGTGGAAGCTTTCTTT; CDR3aa: CASSIRPGLGVEAFF
abundance: -; j_gene: TRBJ2-1; d_gene: TRBD1; v_gene: TRBV5-4; CDR3nt: TGTGCCAGCAGCGGACAGGGGTTGGGATACAATGAGCAGTTCTTC; CDR3aa: CASSGQGLGYNEQFF
abundance: -; j_gene: TRBJ1-2; d_gene: -; v_gene: TRBV14; CDR3nt: TGTGCCAGCAGCCACCAAGTGGACACCTACTATGGCTACACCTTC; CDR3aa: CASSHQVDTYYGYTF
abundance: -; j_gene: TRBJ2-5; d_gene: -; v_gene: TRBV28; CDR3nt: TGTGCCAGCATAAAAGGAGGCCAAGAGACCCAGTACTTC; CDR3aa: CASIKGGQETQYF
abundance: -; j_gene: TRBJ2-3; d_gene: -; v_gene: TRBV30; CDR3nt: TGTGCCTGGAGCACTTCCGCAGATACGCAGTATTTT; CDR3aa: CAWSTSADTQYF
abundance: few; j_gene: TRBJ2-1; d_gene: -; v_gene: TRBV4-1; CDR3nt: TGCGCCAGCAGCCCAAAAGCACAGGGAGACTCCTACAATGAGCAGTTCTTC; CDR3aa: CASSPKAQGDSYNEQFF
abundance: -; j_gene: TRBJ1-6; d_gene: TRBD1; v_gene: TRBV25-1; CDR3nt: TGTGCCAGCAGTGACAGGGGGGATTCACCCCTCCACTTT; CDR3aa: CASSDRGDSPLHF
abundance: -; j_gene: TRBJ2-3; d_gene: -; v_gene: TRBV6-6; CDR3nt: TGTGCCAGCAGAGGGACATGGATGGATACGCAGTATTTT; CDR3aa: CASRGTWMDTQYF
abundance: -; j_gene: TRBJ2-7; d_gene: TRBD2; v_gene: TRBV19; CDR3nt: TGTGCCAGTAGTAATAGCGGGGGGAGTGGCGAGCAGTACTTC; CDR3aa: CASSNSGGSGEQYF
abundance: -; j_gene: TRBJ2-5; d_gene: TRBD2; v_gene: TRBV9; CDR3nt: TGTGCCAGCAGCGTAGCCATTAGCGGGTTTAGCGAAGAAGAGACCCAGTACTTC; CDR3aa: CASSVAISGFSEEETQYF
abundance: -; j_gene: TRBJ1-5; d_gene: TRBD1; v_gene: TRBV5-6; CDR3nt: TGTGCCAGCAGCAACCAGGGGGCTCGGGACAATCAGCCCCAGCATTTT; CDR3aa: CASSNQGARDNQPQHF
abundance: -; j_gene: TRBJ2-7; d_gene: -; v_gene: TRBV2; CDR3nt: TGTGCCAGCAGCGTAACCTACGAGCAGTACTTC; CDR3aa: CASSVTYEQYF
abundance: -; j_gene: TRBJ1-2; d_gene: TRBD1; v_gene: TRBV18; CDR3nt: TGTGCCAGCTCACCTATAGTTGGAGGGGGCGCGGGCGGCTACACCTTC; CDR3aa: CASSPIVGGGAGGYTF
abundance: few; j_gene: TRBJ1-5; d_gene: TRBD1; v_gene: TRBV10-3; CDR3nt: TGTGCCATCAGAACAGGGGATAGCAATCAGCCCCAGCATTTT; CDR3aa: CAIRTGDSNQPQHF
abundance: -; j_gene: TRBJ1-1; d_gene: TRBD1; v_gene: TRBV5-4; CDR3nt: TGTGCCAGCAGCACCGGGACAGTCCCTGAAGCTTTCTTT; CDR3aa: CASSTGTVPEAFF
abundance: -; j_gene: TRBJ2-2; d_gene: TRBD2; v_gene: TRBV5-1; CDR3nt: TGCGCCAGCAGCTTTCTAGCGGGAGCGAACACCGGGGAGCTGTTTTTT; CDR3aa: CASSFLAGANTGELFF